The 10 T cell receptor beta chains below all came from one sample that was sequenced in a study of T cells in women clearing cervical HPV infection. Data came from immunoSEQ multiplex PCR; TCRdb stores just in-frame clones and leaves some out. Here the sample table reports tens of thousands of clones. The sequencing input was blood buffy coat. Receptors were obtained from a woman aged 18-70 years with a cervical HPV16 infection that either progressed to CIN3+ or cleared (not recorded which).

Remarks on this clone: Coverage ceases 3 residues before the CDR3 finishes, and the germline J gene fills in the end. J is TRBJ2-7 and V is TRBV20-1; unclear D gene. Trimming took 4 bases from V and 4 from J, leaving 14 bases between them. CDR3 length: 13 residues. The germline CDR1 and CDR2 sequences are DFQATT and SNEGSKA (reference sequence). The sequenced CDR3 bases are TGCAGTGCTACCTCCCGAGTAACTTACGAG. It yields the protein CSATSRVTYE. The entire CDR3 protein is CSATSRVTYEQYF.

The CDR3 reads CASSPQDTSSYTDTQYF. Partial CDR3 DNA: TGCGCCAGCAGCCCCCAGGACACCAGCAGCTACACAGATACG. V and J are TRBV5-1 and TRBJ2-3; weak D call: TRBD1 (5 bases). Read data end 3 residues before the CDR3 end; the end is taken from the germline J gene. Looked up from germline, CDR1 is SGHRS and CDR2 is YFSETQ. The CDR3 covers 17 residues. V shed 4 bases and J shed 2 bases, with 20 bases lying between them.

The covered CDR3 bases are TGTGCCAGCTCACCGAGCCCACTAGCGGGAGGGGACACCGGGGAG. The encoded protein is CASSPSPLAGGDTGE. The full CDR3 is CASSPSPLAGGDTGELFF. The V and J genes are TRBV18 and TRBJ2-2, with TRBD2 matching 13 bases. The read falls 3 residues short of the CDR3 end, and the missing part is taken from the germline J gene. The CDR3 length is 18 residues. V lost 3 bases and J lost 3; bases outside the gene matches: 7. Germline V gene lookup returns CDR1 KGHSH and CDR2 LQKENI.

With regard to this clone: The CDR3 end is not reached by the read, which stops 3 residues before it; the germline J gene fills it in. The chain employs TRBV4-2 and TRBJ1-1; D ambiguous. Germline values: CDR1 LGHNA, CDR2 YNFKEQ. The V end was cut by 1 base, the J end by 5 bases, with 8 bases between. The CDR3 runs to 13 residues. Incomplete CDR3 DNA: TGTGCCAGCAGCCAAGTGGGCACGACTGAA. It translates to CASSQVGTTE. The complete CDR3 protein is CASSQVGTTEAFF.

A word on this clone: The missing CDR3 end, 3 residues past where the read stops, is filled in from the germline J gene. The V and J genes are TRBV13 and TRBJ2-5; TRBD1 is a possible D gene (5 bases). The V gene's germline CDR1 is PRHDT and CDR2 FYEKMQ (reference sequence). There are 13 residues in the CDR3. The V and J ends lost 5 bases and 4 bases respectively, with 11 bases between them. Partial CDR3 DNA: TGTGCCAGCAGCGTCAGGGTAAGAGAGACC. It specifies CASSVRVRET. The CDR3, in full, reads CASSVRVRETQYF.

With regard to this clone: The read is 3 residues too short to cover the CDR3 end, so that end is filled in from the germline J gene. The chain couples TRBV5-1 to TRBJ2-7; D is unresolved. There are 13 residues in the CDR3. The germline V and J ends were trimmed by 0 bases and 6 bases, with 10 bases remaining between them. Germline CDR1 is SGHRS and CDR2 is YFSETQ. The covered CDR3 bases are TGCGCCAGCAGCTTGGACGCTCCCAGCGAG. Translating it yields CASSLDAPSE. The complete CDR3 sequence is CASSLDAPSEQYF.

A remark on this clone: The read terminates 3 residues before the CDR3 end, so the remaining end is supplied by the germline J gene. J is TRBJ1-6 and V is TRBV5-1; perhaps TRBD1 as D (6 bases). Trimming shortened V by 0 bases and J by 5 bases, and 12 bases separated the two germline ends. Germline CDR1 is SGHRS and CDR2 is YFSETQ. This CDR3 comprises 16 residues. This CDR3 reads CASSLAGGRHNSPLHF. The covered CDR3 bases are TGCGCCAGCAGCTTGGCGGGGGGCCGGCATAATTCACCC.

This CDR3 reads CASSPELLQETQYF. CDR3 DNA, as far as it was read: TGTGCCAGCTCACCAGAGCTTCTCCAAGAGACC. The gene calls are TRBV18 and TRBJ2-5; D ambiguous. From the germline J gene comes the end of the CDR3, since the read stops 3 residues before it. Germline CDR1 reads KGHSH; CDR2 reads LQKENI. V lost 2 bases and J 1 base, leaving 8 bases between the germline ends. The CDR3 spans 14 residues.

As regards this clone: The read comes to an end 3 residues before the CDR3 does, leaving the germline J gene to fill in the end. The gene calls are TRBV6-1 and TRBJ2-1; the D gene could be TRBD1 or TRBD2 (7 bases each). Deletions cut 3 bases from V and 9 bases from J, with 12 bases between. Germline V gene sequence: CDR1 MNHNS, CDR2 SASEGT. The CDR3 totals 13 residues. The CDR3 region is CASSDQGEGEQFF. The DNA read from the CDR3 is TGTGCCAGCAGTGACCAGGGGGAGGGTGAG.

With respect to this clone: The CDR3 is cut off 3 residues early in the read; its end comes from the germline J gene. The chain employs TRBV2 and TRBJ2-1; D is possibly TRBD1 (6 bases). The germline V gene encodes CDR1 SNHLY and CDR2 FYNNEI. There are 14 residues in the CDR3. V lost 5 bases, J lost 5 bases, and 13 bases lay in between. The CDR3 sequence: CASSTGTIDNEQFF. CDR3 bases read: TGTGCCAGCAGTACCGGGACAATTGACAATGAG.